The clone carrying this TCR beta chain was observed a single time. Antigen specificity is unknown. Those with chemo-refractory metastatic non-small-cell lung cancer were treated with focal radiation combined with CTLA-4 blockade using ipilimumab. The sample originates from a study of radiotherapy plus CTLA-4 blockade in lung cancer. Looking at the study overall: Objective response was observed in about 19% of patients, and disease control in 30% to 40%.

CDR3 size: 15 residues. CDR1 SGHRS and CDR2 YFSETQ come from the germline V gene. V gave up 1 base and J gave up 7 bases; unmatched junction bases: 4. Clones were read by immunoSEQ multiplex PCR, and TCRdb kept only the in-frame ones, dropping some. Among some 98,000 clones, 82% were seen once, and the ten largest hold 3% to 3.5%. Points from the study as a whole: Early blood T cell clone changes and increased post-radiation serum interferon-beta were reportedly the strongest response predictors.

The receptor was derived from a human donor with non-small cell lung cancer who had a partial response to radiotherapy plus ipilimumab. The chain carries TRBV5-1 and TRBJ2-2; 10 bases agree with TRBD2. Sequences were derived from peripheral blood, sampled from a patient treated with radiotherapy plus ipilimumab. The CDR3: CASSLLAGADGELFF. The CDR3, as DNA: TGCGCCAGCAGCTTGCTAGCGGGAGCCGACGGGGAGCTGTTTTTT.